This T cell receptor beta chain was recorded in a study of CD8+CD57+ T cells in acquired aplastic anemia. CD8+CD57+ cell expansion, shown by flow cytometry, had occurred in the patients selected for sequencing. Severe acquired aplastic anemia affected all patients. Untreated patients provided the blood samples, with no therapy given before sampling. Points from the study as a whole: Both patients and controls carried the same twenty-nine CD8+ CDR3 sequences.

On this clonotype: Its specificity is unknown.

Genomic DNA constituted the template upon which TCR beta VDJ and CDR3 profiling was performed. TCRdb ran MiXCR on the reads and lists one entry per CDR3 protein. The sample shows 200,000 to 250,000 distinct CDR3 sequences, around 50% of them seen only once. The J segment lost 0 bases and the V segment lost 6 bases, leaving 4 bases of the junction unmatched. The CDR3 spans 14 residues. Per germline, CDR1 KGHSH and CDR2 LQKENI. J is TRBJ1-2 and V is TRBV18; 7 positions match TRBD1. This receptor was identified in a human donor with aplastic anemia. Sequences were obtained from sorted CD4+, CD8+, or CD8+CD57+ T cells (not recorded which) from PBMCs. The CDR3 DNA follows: TGTGCCAGCTCCCTGGACAGGTCTAACTATGGCTACACCTTC. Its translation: CASSLDRSNYGYTF.